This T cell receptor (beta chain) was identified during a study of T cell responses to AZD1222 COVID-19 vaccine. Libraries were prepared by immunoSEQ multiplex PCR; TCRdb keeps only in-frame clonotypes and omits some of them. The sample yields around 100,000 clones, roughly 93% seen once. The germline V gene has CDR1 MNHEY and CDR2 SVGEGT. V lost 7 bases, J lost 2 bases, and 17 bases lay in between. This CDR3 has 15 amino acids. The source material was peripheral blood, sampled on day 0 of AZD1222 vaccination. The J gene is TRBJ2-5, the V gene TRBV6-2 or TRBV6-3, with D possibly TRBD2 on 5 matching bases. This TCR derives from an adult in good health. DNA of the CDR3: TGTGCCAGCACCCCCTCCCTCGGACTGCAAGAGACCCAGTACTTC. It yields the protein CASTPSLGLQETQYF.